The rows below give T cell receptor beta chains drawn from one sample of a study of blood T cell repertoires in COVID-19. Some clones are missing from TCRdb's copy, which holds only in-frame ones; the method was immunoSEQ multiplex PCR. This sample has more than 250,000 clones, with approximately 89% found just once. Sequencing was performed on PBMCs or T cells enriched from blood (not recorded which). The receptors were sampled from a middle-aged woman with acute COVID-19. Each CDR3 is given with its conserved first and last residue. D genes are given only for firm matches. Where a row states a size, it is once, few, many or the class of an expanded clone; other rows omit it.

cdr3_aa	cdr3_nt	d_call	j_call	v_call	clone_size	cdr3_length
CATSDSGQVPYGYTF	TGTGCCACCAGTGATTCCGGACAGGTCCCCTATGGCTACACCTTC	TRBD1	TRBJ1-2	TRBV24-1	NA	15
CASSGQGMRYTF	TGTGCCAGCAGTGGACAGGGAATGCGCTACACCTTC	TRBD1	TRBJ1-2	TRBV25-1	NA	12
CAGDRGAGAYNEQFF	TGTGCAGGGGACAGGGGCGCGGGGGCCTACAATGAGCAGTTCTTC	TRBD1	TRBJ2-1	TRBV30	NA	15
CASSPTLPINTEAFF	TGTGCCAGCAGTCCCACACTACCCATTAACACTGAAGCTTTCTTT	NA	TRBJ1-1	TRBV28	NA	15
CASSVVTASDSYNEQFF	TGTGCCAGCAGCGTAGTGACAGCTTCTGATTCCTACAATGAGCAGTTCTTC	NA	TRBJ2-1	TRBV9	NA	17
CASSPLGGYYNEQFF	TGTGCCAGCTCACCACTAGGGGGTTATTACAATGAGCAGTTCTTC	NA	TRBJ2-1	TRBV18	NA	15
CASSLASGSYNEQFF	TGCGCCAGCAGCTTGGCTAGTGGGTCCTACAATGAGCAGTTCTTC	NA	TRBJ2-1	TRBV5-1	NA	15
CASSLAPRQSSYNEQFF	TGTGCCAGCAGCTTGGCCCCGAGACAGAGCTCCTACAATGAGCAGTTCTTC	NA	TRBJ2-1	TRBV5-5	NA	17
CASSIEVGGSNQPQHF	TGTGCCAGTAGTATAGAGGTAGGGGGAAGCAATCAGCCCCAGCATTTT	NA	TRBJ1-5	TRBV19	NA	16
CASSRFTVVISSGRNTGELFF	TGTGCCAGCAGCCGGTTCACCGTGGTTATATCTAGCGGGAGGAACACCGGGGAGCTGTTTTTT	TRBD2	TRBJ2-2	TRBV4-2	NA	21
CASSFYGTSGKETQYF	TGTGCCAGCAGTTTCTACGGGACTAGCGGCAAAGAGACCCAGTACTTC	TRBD2	TRBJ2-5	TRBV28	NA	16
CASSLVRGSSSDTEAFF	TGTGCCAGCAGCTTGGTTAGGGGGAGTAGTTCGGACACTGAAGCTTTCTTT	NA	TRBJ1-1	TRBV5-8	NA	17
CASSFSAGDRYNEQFF	TGTGCCAGCAGTTTTTCGGCGGGAGACCGTTACAATGAGCAGTTCTTC	TRBD2	TRBJ2-1	TRBV27	once	16
CASSYSTGRPTGELFF	TGTGCCAGCAGTTACTCGACAGGGAGACCCACCGGGGAGCTGTTTTTT	TRBD1	TRBJ2-2	TRBV6-2/TRBV6-3	NA	16
CASSLVSLRGPNEKLFF	TGTGCCAGCAGCTTAGTTTCCCTACGAGGGCCTAATGAAAAACTGTTTTTT	NA	TRBJ1-4	TRBV7-9	NA	17
CASIPGGQAHNEQFF	TGTGCCAGCATCCCAGGGGGACAAGCACACAATGAGCAGTTCTTC	TRBD1	TRBJ2-1	TRBV28	NA	15
CASSFSGRDSYNEQFF	TGCGCCAGCAGCTTTAGCGGGAGGGACTCCTACAATGAGCAGTTCTTC	TRBD2	TRBJ2-1	TRBV4-1	NA	16
CASRAVDFSYNEQFF	TGTGCCAGCAGGGCTGTTGACTTTTCCTACAATGAGCAGTTCTTC	NA	TRBJ2-1	TRBV27	NA	15
CASIRGWQGAADTQYF	TGTGCCAGCATTAGAGGATGGCAGGGGGCTGCAGATACGCAGTATTTT	TRBD1	TRBJ2-3	TRBV7-9	NA	16
CASSLDGAGASTTDTQYF	TGTGCCAGCAGCTTGGACGGGGCGGGAGCAAGCACGACAGATACGCAGTATTTT	TRBD2	TRBJ2-3	TRBV7-2	NA	18
CASSQRPPSGYPGNTIYF	TGTGCCAGCAGCCAAAGACCCCCCTCAGGCTACCCTGGAAACACCATATATTTT	NA	TRBJ1-3	TRBV3-1/TRBV3-2	once	18
CASSHRDSGFTEAFF	TGTGCCAGCAGCCACCGGGACAGCGGATTCACTGAAGCTTTCTTT	TRBD1	TRBJ1-1	TRBV11-2	once	15
CASSPTSNSYNEQFF	TGTGCCAGCAGCCCAACTAGCAACTCCTACAATGAGCAGTTCTTC	NA	TRBJ2-1	TRBV7-3	once	15
CSARDNEAFF	TGCAGTGCTAGGGACAATGAAGCTTTCTTT	NA	TRBJ1-1	TRBV20-1	NA	10
CASSQGGVRGPGEKLFF	TGCGCCAGCAGCCAAGGCGGTGTGCGGGGCCCGGGGGAAAAACTGTTTTTT	NA	TRBJ1-4	TRBV4-1	NA	17
CASSLFSSGSTYNEQFF	TGTGCCAGCAGTTTATTTTCTAGCGGGAGTACCTACAATGAGCAGTTCTTC	TRBD2	TRBJ2-1	TRBV28	NA	17
CASSEGDSSYEQYF	TGTGCCAGCAGTGAAGGGGACAGCTCCTACGAGCAGTACTTC	TRBD1	TRBJ2-7	TRBV6-1	NA	14
CASSQDRGGSSYNEQFF	TGTGCCAGCAGCCAAGATCGAGGCGGGAGCTCCTACAATGAGCAGTTCTTC	TRBD2	TRBJ2-1	TRBV3-1/TRBV3-2	NA	17
CASSLTGDGNTIYF	TGTGCCAGCAGCCTGACAGGTGACGGAAACACCATATATTTT	NA	TRBJ1-3	TRBV3-1/TRBV3-2	NA	14
CASDRTGGSYNEQFF	TGTGCCAGCGATCGAACAGGGGGCTCCTACAATGAGCAGTTCTTC	TRBD1	TRBJ2-1	TRBV6-5	few	15
CASRTERSTGELFF	TGTGCCAGCAGGACCGAGCGGTCCACCGGGGAGCTGTTTTTT	NA	TRBJ2-2	TRBV6-4	NA	14
CASSLGTVSPLHF	TGTGCCAGCAGCTTGGGTACGGTTTCACCCCTCCACTTT	NA	TRBJ1-6	TRBV5-6	once	13
CASSSFERENLETQYF	TGTGCCAGCAGCTCCTTCGAGCGGGAGAATTTGGAGACCCAGTACTTC	TRBD2	TRBJ2-5	TRBV11-1	NA	16
CASKDTYNQPQHF	TGTGCCAGTAAGGACACCTACAATCAGCCCCAGCATTTT	NA	TRBJ1-5	TRBV19	NA	13
CASSRLAGAYGGELFF	TGTGCCAGTAGCAGGCTAGCGGGAGCTTATGGCGGGGAGCTGTTTTTT	TRBD2	TRBJ2-2	TRBV19	NA	16
CASSLAQAGNQPQHF	TGTGCCAGCAGTTTGGCCCAAGCGGGCAATCAGCCCCAGCATTTT	NA	TRBJ1-5	TRBV28	NA	15
CASSPDRDKLFF	TGTGCCAGCAGCCCCGACAGGGATAAACTGTTTTTT	TRBD1	TRBJ1-4	TRBV4-2	NA	12
CSATTVLNEKLFF	TGCAGCGCCACGACAGTCCTTAATGAAAAACTGTTTTTT	NA	TRBJ1-4	TRBV29-1	NA	13
CATSDPSGGALF	TGTGCCACCAGTGACCCGTCGGGTGGGGCACTCTTC	NA	TRBJ2-1	TRBV24-1	NA	12
CASSQDPWTGLNTEAFF	TGTGCCAGCAGCCAAGATCCCTGGACAGGCCTGAACACTGAAGCTTTCTTT	TRBD1	TRBJ1-1	TRBV14	few	17
CASSFRGTGELFF	TGTGCCAGCAGTTTTCGGGGCACCGGGGAGCTGTTTTTT	NA	TRBJ2-2	TRBV12-3/TRBV12-4	NA	13
CAIQGDRGRVREGYTF	TGTGCCATACAAGGGGACAGGGGGCGCGTAAGAGAGGGCTACACCTTC	TRBD1	TRBJ1-2	TRBV2	few	16
CASSADGYVGQANTEAFF	TGTGCCAGCAGCGCGGACGGGTATGTGGGGCAAGCGAACACTGAAGCTTTCTTT	NA	TRBJ1-1	TRBV5-6	NA	18
CASSLDRVETEAFF	TGCGCCAGCAGCTTGGACAGGGTAGAAACTGAAGCTTTCTTT	NA	TRBJ1-1	TRBV5-1	NA	14
CASSPTVLQETQYF	TGTGCCAGCAGCCCAACTGTGCTCCAAGAGACCCAGTACTTC	NA	TRBJ2-5	TRBV5-4	few	14
CASSSSWRELTRGTDTQYF	TGTGCCAGCAGTTCGAGTTGGCGGGAGCTAACAAGGGGGACAGATACGCAGTATTTT	NA	TRBJ2-3	TRBV27	NA	19
CASSFPVSGANVLTF	TGCGCCAGCAGCTTCCCGGTCTCTGGGGCCAACGTCCTGACTTTC	NA	TRBJ2-6	TRBV5-1	NA	15
CASSPSQVYSNQPQHF	TGTGCCAGCAGCCCAAGCCAAGTATATAGCAATCAGCCCCAGCATTTT	NA	TRBJ1-5	TRBV7-8	NA	16
CAWSKDGVTDTQYF	TGTGCCTGGAGTAAGGACGGGGTCACAGATACGCAGTATTTT	NA	TRBJ2-3	TRBV30	once	14
CASSLGPPGSDTGELFF	TGTGCCAGCAGCTTAGGTCCCCCAGGGTCCGACACCGGGGAGCTGTTTTTT	NA	TRBJ2-2	TRBV11-3	NA	17
CASSLTGRGYTF	TGTGCCAGCAGCCTGACAGGTCGGGGCTACACCTTC	NA	TRBJ1-2	TRBV27	once	12
CASSPRQGTDTQYF	TGTGCCAGCAGCCCGCGACAGGGGACAGATACGCAGTATTTT	TRBD1	TRBJ2-3	TRBV7-9	NA	14
CASSRTGVGYNEQFF	TGTGCCAGCAGCCGGACAGGGGTAGGATACAATGAGCAGTTCTTC	TRBD1	TRBJ2-1	TRBV5-4	NA	15
CASSQAHSAPSLDTQYF	TGCGCCAGCAGCCAAGCCCATAGCGCGCCTTCGTTGGATACGCAGTATTTT	NA	TRBJ2-3	TRBV4-1	NA	17
CASSSRQERGAFF	TGTGCCAGCAGCTCCCGACAGGAGAGAGGAGCTTTCTTT	NA	TRBJ1-1	TRBV7-9	NA	13
CASSVPSGTADTQYF	TGTGCCAGCAGCGTGCCTAGCGGGACCGCAGATACGCAGTATTTT	TRBD2	TRBJ2-3	TRBV11-2	NA	15
CASSFMTGDSEKLFF	TGTGCCAGCAGTTTTATGACAGGGGATAGTGAAAAACTGTTTTTT	TRBD1	TRBJ1-4	TRBV28	NA	15
CASRLAGDSANTGELFF	TGTGCCAGTAGACTAGCGGGAGACTCTGCGAACACCGGGGAGCTGTTTTTT	TRBD2	TRBJ2-2	TRBV19	NA	17
CAWSEQGSSGYTF	TGTGCCTGGAGTGAACAGGGGAGTTCTGGCTACACCTTC	TRBD1	TRBJ1-2	TRBV30	NA	13